Following are 6 T cell receptor beta chains from one sample sequenced in a study of circulating CD8 cells and anti-PD-1 response in melanoma. TCR libraries were prepared from roughly 14 ng of total RNA with the QIAseq Immune Repertoire TCR panel. TCRdb re-called the reads through MiXCR, storing one row per CDR3 protein. The table records over a thousand distinct CDR3 sequences, approximately 6.8% of them present only once. Sorting of live CD3+CD8+TCRalphabeta+ cells by PD-1 and/or TIGIT gave four subsets. The sample consisted of CD8+ T cells from PBMCs, taken at baseline or after one month of anti-PD-1 therapy (not recorded which). These receptors were obtained from a human donor with melanoma.

A word on this clonotype: Given a far larger clone just one base away, this is likely a sequencing read error. V is TRBV25-1 and J is TRBJ2-1, with D maybe TRBD1 (6 bases). This CDR3 is 14 amino acids long. Germline CDR1 reads MGHDK; CDR2 reads SYGVNS. Trimming took 1 base from V and 10 from J, leaving 14 bases between them. The CDR3 nucleotides are TGTGCCAGCAGTGAATCGGACAGTTCATACGAGCAGTTCTTC. It specifies CASSESDSSYEQFF.

This clonotype is labeled as medium-sized (0.01 to 0.1%). The V gene is TRBV2, the J gene TRBJ2-3; maybe TRBD1 (6 bases). Germline CDR1 is SNHLY and CDR2 is FYNNEI. V was cut by 7 bases and J by 2 bases, with 19 bases left in between. The CDR3 runs 16 residues. As DNA, the CDR3 is TGTGCCAGCACGACAGGCCCCTTCCTTATCACAGATACGCAGTATTTT. This sequence encodes CASTTGPFLITDTQYF. The whole variable domain, filled in from reference TRBV2 and TRBJ2-3, reads EPEVTQTPSHQVTQMGQEVILRCVPISNHLYFYWYRQILGQKVEFLVSFYNNEISEKSEIFDDQFSVERPDGSNFTLKIRSTKLEDSAMYFCASTTGPFLITDTQYFGPGTRLTVL.

V gene TRBV10-3 combines with J gene TRBJ2-7; D is ambiguous. Trimming stripped 2 bases from V and 5 bases from J, with 4 bases between. CDR3 length: 11 amino acids. Germline CDR1 reads ENHRY; CDR2 reads SYGVKD. Here the CDR3 DNA reads TGTGCCATCAGTGAGGGGGACGAGCAGTACTTC. This gives the protein CAISEGDEQYF.

This clonotype was observed a handful of times. Just one base apart from a much larger clone, this may be a read error. The final CDR3 position lacks the conserved phenylalanine or tryptophan, pointing to a likely read error. The chain links TRBV7-2 to TRBJ2-7; D may correspond to TRBD1 or TRBD2 (5 bases each). This CDR3 comprises 15 residues. Germline V lookup: CDR1 SGHTA, CDR2 FQGNSA. Trimming took 1 base from V and 1 from J, leaving 11 bases between them. The CDR3 DNA reads as TGTGCCAGCAGCTTAGGATGGGACCGGTCCTACGAGCAGTACCTC. Translating it yields CASSLGWDRSYEQYL.

The chain uses TRBV27 and TRBJ2-1; D is unresolved. The germline gives CDR1 MNHEY, CDR2 SMNVEV (reference sequence). CDR3 length: 12 residues. Trimming took off 4 bases at V and 9 bases at J, with 10 bases between the two ends. CDR3 protein: CASSSSRGEQFF. DNA of the CDR3: TGTGCCAGCAGTTCGTCTCGCGGTGAGCAGTTCTTC.

This chain uses TRBV28 with TRBJ1-5, with 12 bases matching TRBD1. In germline, CDR1 is MDHEN, CDR2 SYDVKM. Trimming at V came to 4 bases and at J to 7 bases, leaving 8 bases not matched to a gene. The CDR3 extends over 16 amino acids. The CDR3 DNA reads as TGTGCCAGCAGTTCGCCGGGACAGGGGGCGAGCCAGCCCCAGCATTTT. Translated: CASSSPGQGASQPQHF.